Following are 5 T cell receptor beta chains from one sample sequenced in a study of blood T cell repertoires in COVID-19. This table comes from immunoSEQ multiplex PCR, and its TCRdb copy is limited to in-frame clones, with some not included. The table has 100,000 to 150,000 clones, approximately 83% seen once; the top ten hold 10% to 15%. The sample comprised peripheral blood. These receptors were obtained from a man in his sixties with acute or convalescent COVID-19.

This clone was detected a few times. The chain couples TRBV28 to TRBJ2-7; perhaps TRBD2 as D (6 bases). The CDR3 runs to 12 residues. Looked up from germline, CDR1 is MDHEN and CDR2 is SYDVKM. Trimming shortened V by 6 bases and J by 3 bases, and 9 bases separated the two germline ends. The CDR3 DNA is TGTGCCAGCAGGGCCGGGAGCTACGAGCAGTACTTC. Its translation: CASRAGSYEQYF.

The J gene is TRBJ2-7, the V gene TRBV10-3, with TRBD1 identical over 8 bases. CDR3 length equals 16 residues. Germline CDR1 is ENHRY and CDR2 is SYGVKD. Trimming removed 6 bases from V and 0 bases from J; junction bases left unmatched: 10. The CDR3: CAIRKTRTGSSYEQYF. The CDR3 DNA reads TGTGCCATCAGAAAGACTCGGACAGGGAGCTCCTACGAGCAGTACTTC.

The CDR3 coding sequence is TGTGCCAGTTCAGCGGGAGGTCTTAGAGAGCAGTACTTC. Amino acids: CASSAGGLREQYF. This chain links TRBV7-2 with TRBJ2-7; 9 bases agree with TRBD2. CDR3 length: 13 residues. Per the germline V gene, CDR1 is SGHTA and CDR2 is FQGNSA. The trim removed 9 bases at V and 7 bases at J, leaving 10 bases unmatched. Based on the CDR3 plus reference TRBV7-2 and TRBJ2-7, the full variable domain is GAGVSQSPSNKVTEKGKDVELRCDPISGHTALYWYRQSLGQGLEFLIYFQGNSAPDKSGLPSDRFSAERTGGSVSTLTIQRTQQEDSAVYLCASSAGGLREQYFGPGTRLTVT.

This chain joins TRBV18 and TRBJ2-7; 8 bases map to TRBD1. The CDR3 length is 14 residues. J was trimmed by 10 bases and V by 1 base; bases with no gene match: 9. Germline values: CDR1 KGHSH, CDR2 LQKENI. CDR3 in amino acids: CASSPRQGPSEQYF. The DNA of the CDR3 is TGTGCCAGCTCACCACGACAGGGGCCATCTGAACAGTACTTC.

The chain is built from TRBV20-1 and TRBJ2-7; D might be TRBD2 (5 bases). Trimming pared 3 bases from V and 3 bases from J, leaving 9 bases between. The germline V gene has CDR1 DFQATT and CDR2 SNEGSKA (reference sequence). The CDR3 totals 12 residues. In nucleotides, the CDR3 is TGCAGTGCTAGTGTTCGGGGCTACGAGCAGTACTTC. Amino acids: CSASVRGYEQYF.